This is a list of T cell receptor beta chains from one sample in a study of blood T cell repertoires in COVID-19. Profiled with immunoSEQ multiplex PCR; TCRdb holds only in-frame clones, not every one. The table has about 100,000 clones, almost 95% seen once. Source material: peripheral blood. The receptors were gathered from a man over 45 with active COVID-19. Each CDR3 is given with its conserved first and last residue. Each record gives: clone size, D gene, V gene, J gene, CDR3 DNA, CDR3 protein. A D gene is named only where the DNA matches it firmly. The listing skips clone size in some rows; elsewhere it reads once, few, many or a size class.

clone size: NA
D gene: TRBD2
V gene: TRBV9
J gene: TRBJ2-3
CDR3 DNA: TGTGCCAGCAGCGTTAGAGCGGGAAACACAGATACGCAGTATTTT
CDR3 protein: CASSVRAGNTDTQYF

clone size: NA
D gene: NA
V gene: TRBV5-1
J gene: TRBJ1-5
CDR3 DNA: TGCGCCAGCAGCTCGGACAGCGGTCAGCCCCAGCATTTT
CDR3 protein: CASSSDSGQPQHF

clone size: NA
D gene: TRBD1
V gene: TRBV7-9
J gene: TRBJ1-5
CDR3 DNA: TGTGCCAGCAGCGGACAGGGGTCCAATCAGCCCCAGCATTTT
CDR3 protein: CASSGQGSNQPQHF

clone size: NA
D gene: TRBD1
V gene: TRBV7-6
J gene: TRBJ1-1
CDR3 DNA: TGTGCCAGCAGCTACGGACAGGACACTGAAGCTTTCTTT
CDR3 protein: CASSYGQDTEAFF

clone size: once
D gene: NA
V gene: TRBV6-5
J gene: TRBJ1-1
CDR3 DNA: TGTGCCAGCAGTTACGCGCTAAACACTGAAGCTTTCTTT
CDR3 protein: CASSYALNTEAFF

clone size: NA
D gene: TRBD1
V gene: TRBV5-5
J gene: TRBJ1-1
CDR3 DNA: TGTGCCAGCAGCTTCTCAGGGGGAGCTGAAGCTTTCTTT
CDR3 protein: CASSFSGGAEAFF

clone size: NA
D gene: TRBD2
V gene: TRBV6-5
J gene: TRBJ2-7
CDR3 DNA: TGTGCCAGCAGACCCCATGGGGGGGCCTACGAGCAGTACTTC
CDR3 protein: CASRPHGGAYEQYF

clone size: NA
D gene: TRBD1
V gene: TRBV6-5
J gene: TRBJ1-6
CDR3 DNA: TGTGCCAGCAATCGGGACAGGGATAATTCACCCCTCCACTTT
CDR3 protein: CASNRDRDNSPLHF

clone size: NA
D gene: NA
V gene: TRBV27
J gene: TRBJ2-1
CDR3 DNA: TGTGCCAGCCGAAACCCCACAAATGAGCAGTTCTTC
CDR3 protein: CASRNPTNEQFF

clone size: NA
D gene: NA
V gene: TRBV11-3
J gene: TRBJ2-1
CDR3 DNA: TGTGCCAGCAGCTTAAACTCCGTCAATGAGCAGTTCTTC
CDR3 protein: CASSLNSVNEQFF

clone size: NA
D gene: NA
V gene: TRBV2
J gene: TRBJ1-3
CDR3 DNA: TGTGCCAGCAGTGATATCGGTAGGAGCTCTGGAAACACCATATATTTT
CDR3 protein: CASSDIGRSSGNTIYF

clone size: NA
D gene: NA
V gene: TRBV2
J gene: TRBJ2-3
CDR3 DNA: TGTGCCAGCAGTGAGTTGACTACTGGAACCACAGATACGCAGTATTTT
CDR3 protein: CASSELTTGTTDTQYF

clone size: once
D gene: NA
V gene: TRBV6-5
J gene: TRBJ1-1
CDR3 DNA: TGTGCCAGCACCAAGACAGCGAATGGTGAAGCTTTCTTT
CDR3 protein: CASTKTANGEAFF

clone size: NA
D gene: NA
V gene: TRBV2
J gene: TRBJ2-7
CDR3 DNA: TGTGCCAGCAGTGCCACCTACGAGCAGTACTTC
CDR3 protein: CASSATYEQYF

clone size: NA
D gene: NA
V gene: TRBV2
J gene: TRBJ2-3
CDR3 DNA: TGTGCCAGCAGTGAAGCGCGGCCCCCGGATACGCAGTATTTT
CDR3 protein: CASSEARPPDTQYF

clone size: NA
D gene: TRBD1
V gene: TRBV19
J gene: TRBJ1-5
CDR3 DNA: TGTGCCAGTACGGGACAGGGGGCTGCGGGCAATCAGCCCCAGCATTTT
CDR3 protein: CASTGQGAAGNQPQHF

clone size: NA
D gene: NA
V gene: TRBV12-3/TRBV12-4
J gene: TRBJ1-1
CDR3 DNA: TGTGCCAGCAGGGGAGGGAACACTGAAGCTTTCTTT
CDR3 protein: CASRGGNTEAFF

clone size: NA
D gene: NA
V gene: TRBV19
J gene: TRBJ2-1
CDR3 DNA: TGTGCCAGTAGTATTTCTCAGTACAATGAGCAGTTCTTC
CDR3 protein: CASSISQYNEQFF

clone size: NA
D gene: TRBD1
V gene: TRBV12-3/TRBV12-4
J gene: TRBJ2-3
CDR3 DNA: TGTGCCAGCAGTCCCGGGACAGAGCAGTATTTT
CDR3 protein: CASSPGTEQYF

clone size: once
D gene: NA
V gene: TRBV7-8
J gene: TRBJ1-2
CDR3 DNA: TGTGCCAGCAGCTTGAAACAGAACTATGGCTACACCTTC
CDR3 protein: CASSLKQNYGYTF

clone size: NA
D gene: TRBD2
V gene: TRBV19
J gene: TRBJ2-4
CDR3 DNA: TGTGCCAGTAGCAGACTAGCGGGAGGGACCAAAAACATTCAGTACTTC
CDR3 protein: CASSRLAGGTKNIQYF

clone size: NA
D gene: NA
V gene: TRBV28
J gene: TRBJ1-4
CDR3 DNA: TGTGCCAGCAGGCCCGCTTCGGGGTCCAATGAAAAACTGTTTTTT
CDR3 protein: CASRPASGSNEKLFF

clone size: NA
D gene: NA
V gene: TRBV11-2
J gene: TRBJ1-2
CDR3 DNA: TGTGCCAGCAGCTTAGATACAGTGGGTGGCTACACCTTC
CDR3 protein: CASSLDTVGGYTF

clone size: NA
D gene: NA
V gene: TRBV7-9
J gene: TRBJ2-4
CDR3 DNA: TGTGCCAGCAGCTTAATGTCAGGGCCTACTTTC
CDR3 protein: CASSLMSGPTF

clone size: NA
D gene: TRBD1
V gene: TRBV6-5
J gene: TRBJ1-2
CDR3 DNA: TGTGCCAGCAGTTACTCACAGGGGCAAGTCTATGGCTACACCTTC
CDR3 protein: CASSYSQGQVYGYTF

clone size: NA
D gene: NA
V gene: TRBV4-1
J gene: TRBJ1-1
CDR3 DNA: TGCGCCAGCAGCCAAGGCCGGGGGGGCCAAACTGAAGCTTTCTTT
CDR3 protein: CASSQGRGGQTEAFF

clone size: NA
D gene: NA
V gene: TRBV6-2/TRBV6-3
J gene: TRBJ2-4
CDR3 DNA: TGTGCCAGCAGTGCTGGGGGGTTAGCCAAAAACATTCAGTACTTC
CDR3 protein: CASSAGGLAKNIQYF

clone size: NA
D gene: TRBD1
V gene: TRBV2
J gene: TRBJ1-6
CDR3 DNA: TGTGCCAGCAGCCGATGGGACAGGGACCCCCTCCACTTT
CDR3 protein: CASSRWDRDPLHF

clone size: NA
D gene: NA
V gene: TRBV24-1
J gene: TRBJ1-2
CDR3 DNA: TGTGCCACCAGTGATTCGGTTAGTGGTGTAGGCTACACCTTC
CDR3 protein: CATSDSVSGVGYTF

clone size: NA
D gene: NA
V gene: TRBV9
J gene: TRBJ2-5
CDR3 DNA: TGTGCCAGCAGCGTAGGGGGGCCCTCTGCTAAAGAGACCCAGTACTTC
CDR3 protein: CASSVGGPSAKETQYF

clone size: NA
D gene: NA
V gene: TRBV7-6
J gene: TRBJ2-5
CDR3 DNA: TGTGCCAGCAGAGGAAGAGACTGGCGGGAAGAGACCCAGTACTTC
CDR3 protein: CASRGRDWREETQYF

clone size: NA
D gene: NA
V gene: TRBV9
J gene: TRBJ2-5
CDR3 DNA: TGTGCCAGCAGCGTAGCAGGGGGGTACCAAGAGACCCAGTACTTC
CDR3 protein: CASSVAGGYQETQYF

clone size: NA
D gene: NA
V gene: TRBV14
J gene: TRBJ1-6
CDR3 DNA: TGTGCCAGCAGCCAAGTTGGGGCCTCCGGTTCACCCCTCCACTTT
CDR3 protein: CASSQVGASGSPLHF

clone size: NA
D gene: TRBD2
V gene: TRBV10-3
J gene: TRBJ2-2
CDR3 DNA: TGTGCCTCGGGACTAGAGTTCACCGGGGAGCTGTTTTTT
CDR3 protein: CASGLEFTGELFF

clone size: NA
D gene: NA
V gene: TRBV9
J gene: TRBJ1-4
CDR3 DNA: TGTGCCAGCAGCCGATCGGCCTCCGGGGATGAAAAACTGTTTTTT
CDR3 protein: CASSRSASGDEKLFF

clone size: NA
D gene: NA
V gene: TRBV12-3/TRBV12-4
J gene: TRBJ1-2
CDR3 DNA: TGTGCCAGCAGTTTTAGAGAGAACTATGGCTACACCTTC
CDR3 protein: CASSFRENYGYTF

clone size: once
D gene: TRBD1
V gene: TRBV5-6
J gene: TRBJ1-3
CDR3 DNA: TGTGCCAGCAGCCAGACGATGATCGGGACAGGGGGCAGGTTCACCATATATTTT
CDR3 protein: CASSQTMIGTGGRFTIYF

clone size: NA
D gene: NA
V gene: TRBV9
J gene: TRBJ2-3
CDR3 DNA: TGTGCCAGCAGCCTCTCCGGGACAAGCACAGATACGCAGTATTTT
CDR3 protein: CASSLSGTSTDTQYF

clone size: NA
D gene: NA
V gene: TRBV4-2
J gene: TRBJ2-2
CDR3 DNA: TGTGCCAGCAGCCAATTTTGGAGGGGAGTCGGGGAGCTGTTTTTT
CDR3 protein: CASSQFWRGVGELFF

clone size: NA
D gene: NA
V gene: TRBV7-9
J gene: TRBJ1-2
CDR3 DNA: TGTGCCAGCAGCTTAAGTAGCCGGCAGAAAATCTATGGCTACACCTTC
CDR3 protein: CASSLSSRQKIYGYTF

clone size: NA
D gene: TRBD2
V gene: TRBV19
J gene: TRBJ2-1
CDR3 DNA: TGTGCCAGTAGTATTGGGACTAGCGGGAGGGCCGATGAGCAGTTCTTC
CDR3 protein: CASSIGTSGRADEQFF

clone size: NA
D gene: NA
V gene: TRBV3-1/TRBV3-2
J gene: TRBJ2-7
CDR3 DNA: TGTGCCAGCAGCCAAGACCCGGGACTCGCGAGCTCCTACGAGCAGTACTTC
CDR3 protein: CASSQDPGLASSYEQYF

clone size: NA
D gene: NA
V gene: TRBV6-5
J gene: TRBJ2-7
CDR3 DNA: TGTGCCAGCAGTTACTCGTACCAGGGCTCCTACGAGCAGTACTTC
CDR3 protein: CASSYSYQGSYEQYF

clone size: NA
D gene: TRBD2
V gene: TRBV28
J gene: TRBJ2-7
CDR3 DNA: TGTGCCAGCACCGGGAGGGCAACGATCTACGAGCAGTACTTC
CDR3 protein: CASTGRATIYEQYF

clone size: once
D gene: NA
V gene: TRBV5-1
J gene: TRBJ1-5
CDR3 DNA: TGCGCCAGCAGCCGTAAAGCTGAGACAGCGAACAATCAGCCCCAGCATTTT
CDR3 protein: CASSRKAETANNQPQHF

clone size: NA
D gene: TRBD2
V gene: TRBV7-2
J gene: TRBJ2-1
CDR3 DNA: TGTGCCAGCAGCTTAGCTACTAGCGGGAGAATCGGGCACAATGAGCAGTTCTTC
CDR3 protein: CASSLATSGRIGHNEQFF

clone size: NA
D gene: NA
V gene: TRBV6-5
J gene: TRBJ1-6
CDR3 DNA: TGTGCCAGTTCAACAGGGAATAATTCACCCCTCCACTTT
CDR3 protein: CASSTGNNSPLHF

clone size: NA
D gene: NA
V gene: TRBV19
J gene: TRBJ2-7
CDR3 DNA: TGTGCCAGTAGTAATACGAGAGGGGGCTCCTACGAGCAGTACTTC
CDR3 protein: CASSNTRGGSYEQYF

clone size: NA
D gene: TRBD2
V gene: TRBV7-9
J gene: TRBJ2-1
CDR3 DNA: TGTGCCAGCAGCCCCACGGGACTAGCGGGAGACAATGAGCAGTTCTTC
CDR3 protein: CASSPTGLAGDNEQFF

clone size: NA
D gene: NA
V gene: TRBV5-1
J gene: TRBJ2-6
CDR3 DNA: TGCGCCAGCAGCCCCAGTGCCTCTGGGGCCAACGTCCTGACTTTC
CDR3 protein: CASSPSASGANVLTF

clone size: once
D gene: TRBD2
V gene: TRBV2
J gene: TRBJ2-1
CDR3 DNA: TGTGCCAGCAGTCCGGGACTAGCAGTTAACAATGAGCAGTTCTTC
CDR3 protein: CASSPGLAVNNEQFF

clone size: NA
D gene: NA
V gene: TRBV5-4
J gene: TRBJ2-3
CDR3 DNA: TGTGCCAGCAGCAAGACTACAGATACGCAGTATTTT
CDR3 protein: CASSKTTDTQYF

clone size: NA
D gene: TRBD2
V gene: TRBV28
J gene: TRBJ2-1
CDR3 DNA: TGTGCCAGCAGTCTGACTAGCGGAGACAATGAGCAGTTCTTC
CDR3 protein: CASSLTSGDNEQFF

clone size: NA
D gene: NA
V gene: TRBV7-9
J gene: TRBJ2-3
CDR3 DNA: TGTGCCAGCTTACGGGACTTATACACAGATACGCAGTATTTT
CDR3 protein: CASLRDLYTDTQYF